The 18 T cell receptor beta chains reported below all come from one sample, sequenced in a study of identical twins. One entry per CDR3 protein results from TCRdb running MiXCR on the 5' RACE reads. The sample yields some 600,000 distinct CDR3 sequences, 7.1% seen once. Separately, the same data were catalogued under a study of yellow fever vaccine responses in identical twins.

Sequenced sample: PBMCs. The receptor set was obtained from a woman between 18 and 30 years old in good health.

The V and J genes are TRBV5-1 and TRBJ2-2, with D possibly being TRBD2 (6 bases). Germline V gives CDR1 SGHRS, CDR2 YFSETQ. V dropped 4 bases and J dropped 0 bases, with 13 bases sitting between them. The CDR3 has 16 residues. The DNA for the CDR3 is TGCGCCAGCAGCCCTCCCGGGACTTCGAACACCGGGGAGCTGTTTTTT. Translating gives CASSPPGTSNTGELFF.

This clonotype was detected many times. V is TRBV7-2 and J is TRBJ2-1; possibly TRBD2 for D (5 bases). In germline, CDR1 is SGHTA, CDR2 FQGNSA. Between the trimmed V and J ends, which lost 4 bases and 4 bases, there was a span of 8 bases. The CDR3 is made up of 13 amino acids. CDR3 protein: CASSYRGYNEQFF. The CDR3 DNA reads as TGTGCCAGCAGCTACCGGGGTTACAATGAGCAGTTCTTC.

This clonotype was observed a few times. CDR3 in amino acids: CAIRPSQGNTGELFF. In nucleotides, the CDR3 is TGTGCCATCAGGCCATCACAGGGGAACACCGGGGAGCTGTTTTTT. The chain couples TRBV10-3 to TRBJ2-2, with D perhaps matching TRBD1 (6 bases). The CDR3 consists of 15 residues. V was trimmed by 6 bases and J by 1 base, leaving 12 bases between them. Germline V gene data show CDR1 as ENHRY and CDR2 as SYGVKD.

Ten or more counts support this clonotype. The chain recombines TRBV6-1 with TRBJ2-7; tentatively, D is TRBD2 (6 bases). Germline V gene lookup returns CDR1 MNHNS and CDR2 SASEGT. Trimming pared 2 bases from V and 0 bases from J, leaving 14 bases between. The CDR3 loop spans 16 amino acids. The CDR3 spells CASSERAGRSSYEQYF. In DNA form, the CDR3 reads TGTGCCAGCAGTGAACGGGCGGGGAGGAGCTCCTACGAGCAGTACTTC.

This clonotype was seen many times. The chain joins TRBV7-9 to TRBJ2-6; D possibly matches TRBD1 or TRBD2 (6 bases each). The CDR3 covers 17 residues. Germline V CDR1 and CDR2: SEHNR, FQNEAQ (reference sequence). Trimming shortened V by 1 base and J by 1 base, and 11 bases separated the two germline ends. The CDR3 protein is CASSLEGGTSGANVLTF. Written as DNA, the CDR3 is TGTGCCAGCAGCTTAGAGGGGGGAACATCTGGGGCCAACGTCCTGACTTTC.

The gene calls are TRBV28 and TRBJ2-7; 7 bases are shared with TRBD1. The germline gives CDR1 MDHEN, CDR2 SYDVKM. The J segment lost 3 bases and the V segment lost 8 bases, leaving 10 bases of the junction unmatched. The CDR3 totals 14 residues. CDR3 in amino acids: CASCPGQLVYEQYV. The DNA of the CDR3 is TGTGCCAGCTGCCCGGGACAGCTTGTCTACGAGCAGTACGTC.

For this clonotype: The junction shows a germline mismatch at one end, possibly a read error. CDR3 in amino acids: CASGYEREAFF. The CDR3 nucleotides are TGTGCCAGCGGTTATGAACGAGAAGCTTTCTTT. V gene TRBV6-2 or TRBV6-3 combines with J gene TRBJ1-1; unclear D gene. The CDR3 extends over 11 amino acids. Germline CDR1 MNHEY, CDR2 SVGEGT.

This clonotype was seen ten or more times. This chain uses TRBV7-3 with TRBJ2-1, with 8 bases aligning to TRBD1. The ends lost 5 bases at V and 7 bases at J; junction bases unmatched: 4. The germline V gene has CDR1 SGHTA and CDR2 FQGTGA. CDR3 length equals 13 residues. In DNA form, the CDR3 reads TGTGCCAGCAGCCGTGGACAGGGAAATGAGCAGTTCTTC. Amino acid sequence: CASSRGQGNEQFF. Full variable domain (rest looked up from reference TRBV7-3 and TRBJ2-1): GAGVSQTPSNKVTEKGKYVELRCDPISGHTALYWYRQSLGQGPEFLIYFQGTGAADDSGLPNDRFFAVRPEGSVSTLKIQRTERGDSAVYLCASSRGQGNEQFFGPGTRLTVL.

This clonotype was recorded at least ten times. This chain connects TRBV12-3 or TRBV12-4 to TRBJ2-5; 13 bases match TRBD2. CDR3 length equals 16 residues. The V segment lost 6 bases and the J segment 2 bases; nucleotides outside the gene matches: 6. CDR3 nucleotides: TGTGCCAGCAGCCGACGGACTAGCGGGGGACAAGAGACCCAGTACTTC. Encoded protein: CASSRRTSGGQETQYF.

This clonotype was picked up many times. The J gene is TRBJ2-1, the V gene TRBV2; the D gene is possibly TRBD2 (5 bases). V dropped 7 bases and J dropped 7 bases, with 17 bases sitting between them. The CDR3 totals 14 residues. Germline V CDR1 and CDR2: SNHLY, FYNNEI. The CDR3 is CASTRVQSGNEQFF. The CDR3 nucleotides read TGTGCCAGCACTAGGGTCCAGTCGGGAAATGAGCAGTTCTTC.

This clonotype was observed at least ten times. The chain employs TRBV14 and TRBJ1-4; tentatively, D is TRBD1 (5 bases). Looked up from germline, CDR1 is SGHDN and CDR2 is FVKESK. The CDR3 is made up of 14 amino acids. The V end was cut by 5 bases, the J end by 1 base, with 8 bases between. The CDR3 is CASSSQGTNEKLFF. The DNA for the CDR3 is TGTGCCAGCAGCTCGCAGGGAACTAATGAAAAACTGTTTTTT.

The chain carries TRBV5-1 and TRBJ2-1; D not resolved. Germline V gene data show CDR1 as SGHRS and CDR2 as YFSETQ. This CDR3 is built from 12 residues. The germline V and J ends were trimmed by 0 bases and 8 bases, with 6 bases remaining between them. The CDR3 protein is CASSLEEYEQFF. CDR3 nucleotide sequence: TGCGCCAGCAGCTTGGAGGAGTATGAGCAGTTCTTC.

The chain employs TRBV5-1 and TRBJ2-7, with a tentative D call TRBD1 (6 bases). This CDR3 is 9 amino acids long. The germline V gene encodes CDR1 SGHRS and CDR2 YFSETQ. The CDR3 sequence: CASSSHRDV. The DNA of the CDR3 is TGCGCCAGCAGCAGCCACAGGGACGTC.

This clonotype appeared once. This is likely a read error, given that the CDR3 carries no conserved phenylalanine or tryptophan at its end. The V gene is TRBV7-8, the J gene TRBJ2-3, with D possibly matching TRBD2 (5 bases). This CDR3 contains 17 residues. The V end was cut by 4 bases, the J end by 3 bases, with 20 bases between. Germline assignment: CDR1 SGHVS and CDR2 FQNEAQ. CDR3 coding DNA: TGTGCCAGCAGCTCACACCCCACCGGGATGGGTACAGATACGCAGTATTGT. Protein product: CASSSHPTGMGTDTQYC.

This clonotype has more than one count but fewer than ten. The chain joins TRBV12-3 or TRBV12-4 to TRBJ1-5; D not certain. Trimming left V 7 bases short and J 4 bases short, with 11 bases between. This CDR3 spans 13 amino acids. This CDR3 is CASTLGSNQPQHF. The CDR3, as DNA: TGTGCCAGCACCCTTGGCAGTAATCAGCCCCAGCATTTT.

In its sample, this clonotype was seen many times. The rearrangement joins TRBV20-1 to TRBJ1-5; TRBD1 might be the D (6 bases). V shed 1 base and J shed 0 bases, with 7 bases lying between them. CDR3 size: 14 residues. Germline V gene sequence: CDR1 DFQATT, CDR2 SNEGSKA (reference sequence). In DNA, the CDR3 is TGCAGTGCTAGAGGGGACAATAGCAATCAGCCCCAGCATTTT. This encodes CSARGDNSNQPQHF.

The chain is built from TRBV3-1 and TRBJ1-6, with D unclear. Germline V gene lookup returns CDR1 LGHDT and CDR2 YNNKEL (reference sequence). The CDR3 sequence is 14 residues long. V was pared by 1 base and J by 12 bases, with 13 bases between. The DNA for the CDR3 is TGTGCCAGCAGCCAAGCAAGGCGCTCAGGACCCCTCCACTTT. Encoded protein: CASSQARRSGPLHF.

Remarks on this clonotype: At one end, the junction sequence differs from germline, possibly due to a read error. The chain uses TRBV20-1 and TRBJ2-7, with a possible D match to TRBD1 (6 bases). Germline V gene data show CDR1 as DFQATT and CDR2 as SNEGSKA (reference sequence). CDR3 length: 16 residues. The CDR3 reads CCARAPYRDQSYEQYF. DNA of the CDR3: TGCTGTGCTAGAGCCCCGTACAGGGACCAATCCTACGAGCAGTACTTC.